These T cell receptor beta chains were read from a single sample in a study of blood T cell repertoires in COVID-19. The method was immunoSEQ multiplex PCR; TCRdb's version includes in-frame clones alone and lacks a portion of them. The sample records around 330,000 clones, roughly 90% being singletons. The sample taken for sequencing was peripheral blood. These receptors came from a woman between 45 and 60 years old with active or convalescent COVID-19. The CDR3 runs from the conserved cysteine through the conserved F or W. Each record gives: V gene, J gene, clone size, D gene, CDR3 DNA, CDR3 protein. The D gene is left open where the match is weak. Clone size appears in some rows only: once, few, many, or a class for an expanded clone.

V gene: TRBV28
J gene: TRBJ1-5
clone size: NA
D gene: NA
CDR3 DNA: TGTGCCAGCAGTTTGGAAAGGCAGGGGCTCAATCAGCCCCAGCATTTT
CDR3 protein: CASSLERQGLNQPQHF

V gene: TRBV27
J gene: TRBJ1-2
clone size: NA
D gene: TRBD1
CDR3 DNA: TGTGCCAGCAGCCGGGACAGTCTATCTTATGGCTACACCTTC
CDR3 protein: CASSRDSLSYGYTF

V gene: TRBV3-1/TRBV3-2
J gene: TRBJ1-1
clone size: NA
D gene: NA
CDR3 DNA: TGTGCCAGCAGCCGGGCAGGGGTTCCTGAAGCTTTCTTT
CDR3 protein: CASSRAGVPEAFF

V gene: TRBV14
J gene: TRBJ2-7
clone size: NA
D gene: NA
CDR3 DNA: TGTGCCAGCAGCCAAGATAGCCAGCGGCTACGAGAGCAGTACTTC
CDR3 protein: CASSQDSQRLREQYF

V gene: TRBV9
J gene: TRBJ1-6
clone size: NA
D gene: NA
CDR3 DNA: TGTGCCAGCAGCGTAGGGGGGGGAAATAATTCACCCCTCCACTTT
CDR3 protein: CASSVGGGNNSPLHF

V gene: TRBV4-3
J gene: TRBJ2-2
clone size: NA
D gene: TRBD2
CDR3 DNA: TGCGCCAGCAGCCAAGATAGCGGGACCCAGAGCGGGGAGCTGTTTTTT
CDR3 protein: CASSQDSGTQSGELFF

V gene: TRBV7-2
J gene: TRBJ1-5
clone size: NA
D gene: NA
CDR3 DNA: TGTGCCAGCAGCTTAAGGGGTTGGCAGCCCCAGCATTTT
CDR3 protein: CASSLRGWQPQHF

V gene: TRBV9
J gene: TRBJ2-1
clone size: once
D gene: TRBD2
CDR3 DNA: TGTGCCAGCAGCGTAGAACCAGCGGGAGGGGGTACGAAGCAGTTCTTC
CDR3 protein: CASSVEPAGGGTKQFF

V gene: TRBV6-5
J gene: TRBJ1-3
clone size: NA
D gene: TRBD1
CDR3 DNA: TGTGCCAGCAGCCCGACAGGGTTAAACACCATATATTTT
CDR3 protein: CASSPTGLNTIYF

V gene: TRBV7-9
J gene: TRBJ2-7
clone size: NA
D gene: TRBD2
CDR3 DNA: TGTGCCAGCAGCGGAGGACTAGCGGGATCCTACGAGCAGTACTTC
CDR3 protein: CASSGGLAGSYEQYF

V gene: TRBV20-1
J gene: TRBJ2-7
clone size: NA
D gene: NA
CDR3 DNA: TGCAGTGCCAGTAACGCCGAACAAGGTCCGGGGTACGAGCAGTACTTC
CDR3 protein: CSASNAEQGPGYEQYF

V gene: TRBV5-1
J gene: TRBJ2-5
clone size: NA
D gene: NA
CDR3 DNA: TGCGCCAGCAGCCCTGGCAAGGGGCGGGAGACCCAGTACTTC
CDR3 protein: CASSPGKGRETQYF

V gene: TRBV6-5
J gene: TRBJ1-3
clone size: few
D gene: NA
CDR3 DNA: TGTGCCAGCAGGCTCCAACAGGGCTCTGGAAACACCATATATTTT
CDR3 protein: CASRLQQGSGNTIYF

V gene: TRBV12-5
J gene: TRBJ1-1
clone size: NA
D gene: NA
CDR3 DNA: TGTGCTGGATCCAGGGCAGTAAACACTGAAGCTTTCTTT
CDR3 protein: CAGSRAVNTEAFF

V gene: TRBV5-4
J gene: TRBJ1-2
clone size: NA
D gene: NA
CDR3 DNA: TGTGCCAGCAGAGGGAGTTCTAACTATGGCTACACCTTC
CDR3 protein: CASRGSSNYGYTF

V gene: TRBV5-1
J gene: TRBJ2-7
clone size: NA
D gene: TRBD1
CDR3 DNA: TGCGCCAGCAGCTCAGGGGGAGCAGGCGAGCAGTACTTC
CDR3 protein: CASSSGGAGEQYF

V gene: TRBV3-1/TRBV3-2
J gene: TRBJ1-2
clone size: once
D gene: TRBD1
CDR3 DNA: TGTGCCAGCAGACTAATGACAGGGGCGACGGATGGCTACACCTTC
CDR3 protein: CASRLMTGATDGYTF

V gene: TRBV6-6
J gene: TRBJ2-5
clone size: once
D gene: NA
CDR3 DNA: TGTGCCAGCAGTTTGTTTTTTTCCGGGGAGACCCAGTACTTC
CDR3 protein: CASSLFFSGETQYF

V gene: TRBV5-8
J gene: TRBJ2-3
clone size: NA
D gene: TRBD2
CDR3 DNA: TGTGCCAGCAGCTTGTATGCTAGCGGGAGGTTCGATACGCAGTATTTT
CDR3 protein: CASSLYASGRFDTQYF

V gene: TRBV6-2/TRBV6-3
J gene: TRBJ2-1
clone size: NA
D gene: NA
CDR3 DNA: TGTGCCAGCAGTTCGGTCGTCGAGCAGTTCTTC
CDR3 protein: CASSSVVEQFF

V gene: TRBV25-1
J gene: TRBJ1-1
clone size: once
D gene: NA
CDR3 DNA: TGTGCCAGCAGTGGCCAGGGGAACACTGAAGCTTTCTTT
CDR3 protein: CASSGQGNTEAFF

V gene: TRBV11-3
J gene: TRBJ2-2
clone size: NA
D gene: NA
CDR3 DNA: TGTGCCAGCAGCTTATCGGCCGGGGAGCTGTTTTTT
CDR3 protein: CASSLSAGELFF

V gene: TRBV7-9
J gene: TRBJ2-7
clone size: NA
D gene: TRBD2
CDR3 DNA: TGTGCCAGCAGCCCCGGGGGGTTCGGCTACGAGCAGTACTTC
CDR3 protein: CASSPGGFGYEQYF

V gene: TRBV6-5
J gene: TRBJ1-1
clone size: once
D gene: TRBD1
CDR3 DNA: TGTGCCAGCAGTTTCCCGGGACAGGGGGACACTGAAGCTTTCTTT
CDR3 protein: CASSFPGQGDTEAFF

V gene: TRBV7-6
J gene: TRBJ1-2
clone size: NA
D gene: TRBD1
CDR3 DNA: TGTGCCAGCAGCCCGGGACAGCTAGAAGGCTATGGCTACACCTTC
CDR3 protein: CASSPGQLEGYGYTF

V gene: TRBV7-2
J gene: TRBJ2-3
clone size: once
D gene: TRBD2
CDR3 DNA: TGTGCCAGCAGCTTTAGCGGGAGAAGGACAGATACGCAGTATTTT
CDR3 protein: CASSFSGRRTDTQYF

V gene: TRBV28
J gene: TRBJ2-3
clone size: NA
D gene: TRBD2
CDR3 DNA: TGTGCCAGCAGCCTCTTGACCCGACTAGCCGATACGCAGTATTTT
CDR3 protein: CASSLLTRLADTQYF

V gene: TRBV7-2
J gene: TRBJ2-7
clone size: NA
D gene: TRBD1
CDR3 DNA: TGTGCCAGCTCGGGACAGGGTAGCTCCTACGAGCAGTACTTC
CDR3 protein: CASSGQGSSYEQYF

V gene: TRBV19
J gene: TRBJ1-4
clone size: NA
D gene: TRBD1
CDR3 DNA: TGTGCCAGTAGTATAACAGGGGGCTACGCTGCAACTAATGAAAAACTGTTTTTT
CDR3 protein: CASSITGGYAATNEKLFF

V gene: TRBV9
J gene: TRBJ1-1
clone size: NA
D gene: NA
CDR3 DNA: TGTGCCAGCAGCCAAGGGGCGACATGGGGGGACACTGAAGCTTTCTTT
CDR3 protein: CASSQGATWGDTEAFF

V gene: TRBV7-2
J gene: TRBJ1-5
clone size: NA
D gene: NA
CDR3 DNA: TGTGCCAGCAGCTTAGGGGCTCACCAGCCCCAGCATTTT
CDR3 protein: CASSLGAHQPQHF

V gene: TRBV29-1
J gene: TRBJ2-4
clone size: NA
D gene: NA
CDR3 DNA: TGCAGCGTTGACCAAGGGGCGGACATTCAGTACTTC
CDR3 protein: CSVDQGADIQYF

V gene: TRBV7-8
J gene: TRBJ2-2
clone size: NA
D gene: TRBD1
CDR3 DNA: TGTGCCAGCAGCTTCATCACCGGGACAGGGTTGTCCGGGGAGCTGTTTTTT
CDR3 protein: CASSFITGTGLSGELFF

V gene: TRBV30
J gene: TRBJ1-2
clone size: NA
D gene: NA
CDR3 DNA: TGTGCCTGGAGCGCGTCCGGGAGGTATGGCTACACCTTC
CDR3 protein: CAWSASGRYGYTF

V gene: TRBV29-1
J gene: TRBJ2-2
clone size: NA
D gene: TRBD1
CDR3 DNA: TGCAGCGTTCGGGACAGAACGAACACCGGGGAGCTGTTTTTT
CDR3 protein: CSVRDRTNTGELFF

V gene: TRBV4-1
J gene: TRBJ1-5
clone size: NA
D gene: NA
CDR3 DNA: TGCGCCAGCAGCCAAGATTTTGTGGGCCAGCCCCAGCATTTT
CDR3 protein: CASSQDFVGQPQHF

V gene: TRBV29-1
J gene: TRBJ2-1
clone size: NA
D gene: TRBD1
CDR3 DNA: TGCAGCGTTGAAAGGGACAGGGGGTATGAGCAGTTCTTC
CDR3 protein: CSVERDRGYEQFF

V gene: TRBV3-1/TRBV3-2
J gene: TRBJ1-6
clone size: NA
D gene: NA
CDR3 DNA: TGTGCCAGCAGCTCTCACACAGGGAGCTCCTATAATTCACCCCTCCACTTT
CDR3 protein: CASSSHTGSSYNSPLHF

V gene: TRBV6-5
J gene: TRBJ2-2
clone size: NA
D gene: NA
CDR3 DNA: TGTGCCAGCAGTTACTACCGCGACACCGGGGAGCTGTTTTTT
CDR3 protein: CASSYYRDTGELFF

V gene: TRBV5-1
J gene: TRBJ1-2
clone size: NA
D gene: NA
CDR3 DNA: TGCGCCAGCAGACTCCGGGACTCCCCGGGTAACTATGGCTACACCTTC
CDR3 protein: CASRLRDSPGNYGYTF

V gene: TRBV29-1
J gene: TRBJ2-1
clone size: NA
D gene: TRBD1
CDR3 DNA: TGCAGCGTTCGAGGGAAGCCCGGGACAGGGCAGTGGGGCCTCATCTTC
CDR3 protein: CSVRGKPGTGQWGLIF

V gene: TRBV9
J gene: TRBJ2-2
clone size: NA
D gene: NA
CDR3 DNA: TGTGCCAGCAGCCCGTACGGACAGCTAAACACCGGGGAGCTGTTTTTT
CDR3 protein: CASSPYGQLNTGELFF

V gene: TRBV7-6
J gene: TRBJ2-7
clone size: NA
D gene: NA
CDR3 DNA: TGTGCCAGCAGCCGACAGACTTCCTACGAGCAGTACTTC
CDR3 protein: CASSRQTSYEQYF

V gene: TRBV9
J gene: TRBJ1-4
clone size: NA
D gene: TRBD1
CDR3 DNA: TGTGCCAGCAGCGTAGGAGGACAGGGTAATGAAAAACTGTTTTTT
CDR3 protein: CASSVGGQGNEKLFF

V gene: TRBV27
J gene: TRBJ1-2
clone size: few
D gene: TRBD1
CDR3 DNA: TGTGCCAGCAGCCGACAGGGGATCTATGGCTACACCTTC
CDR3 protein: CASSRQGIYGYTF

V gene: TRBV4-2
J gene: TRBJ2-6
clone size: NA
D gene: NA
CDR3 DNA: TGTGCCAGCAGCCTAGACCCCACGGGACTGTCGAGCTCTGGGGCCAACGTCCTGACTTTC
CDR3 protein: CASSLDPTGLSSSGANVLTF

V gene: TRBV27
J gene: TRBJ1-1
clone size: once
D gene: TRBD1
CDR3 DNA: TGTGCCAGTTCTCCTTCCGGGACAGTGAACACTGAAGCTTTCTTT
CDR3 protein: CASSPSGTVNTEAFF

V gene: TRBV28
J gene: TRBJ1-2
clone size: NA
D gene: TRBD1
CDR3 DNA: TGTGCCAGCAGTGGACAGGGGGACTATGGCTACACCTTC
CDR3 protein: CASSGQGDYGYTF

V gene: TRBV19
J gene: TRBJ2-7
clone size: NA
D gene: TRBD1
CDR3 DNA: TGTGCCAGTAGTTTTGGACAGGGGACCTACGAGCAGTACTTC
CDR3 protein: CASSFGQGTYEQYF